What follows describes a single TCR beta chain. Its specificity is unknown. The repertoire was sequenced with immunoSEQ multiplex PCR; TCRdb's copy has only in-frame clones and lacks some. There are about 44,000 clones in the sample; more than 70% occur only once, and under 3% lies in the top ten. This record belongs to a study of radiotherapy plus CTLA-4 blockade in lung cancer. Study-level findings and limits: How blood T cell clones changed early, along with interferon-beta, reportedly forecast response best. The study found tumor-derived TCR clones expanded in blood after radiotherapy plus ipilimumab.

The germline gives CDR1 SQVTM, CDR2 ANQGSEA. The CDR3 runs to 11 residues. V was cut by 5 bases and J by 6 bases, with 8 bases left in between. This TCR was recovered from a human donor with non-small cell lung cancer whose response to radiotherapy plus ipilimumab could not be evaluated. The sample consisted of peripheral blood, taken from a patient treated with radiotherapy plus ipilimumab. This chain connects TRBV29-1 to TRBJ2-1; D possibly corresponds to TRBD1 (5 bases). In DNA form, the CDR3 reads TGCAGCGTTCAGGGTTTCAATGAGCAGTTCTTC. This sequence encodes CSVQGFNEQFF.